One and the same sample provided the 21 T cell receptor beta chains below, sequenced in a study of blood T cell repertoires in COVID-19. Method: immunoSEQ multiplex PCR; TCRdb's copy keeps in-frame clones and lacks some. The sample holds 60,000 to 70,000 clones, more than 75% seen once. Sample: PBMCs or T cells enriched from blood (not recorded which). These receptors were obtained from a woman aged 40 to 50 who had recovered from COVID-19.

The chain employs TRBV7-9 and TRBJ1-2, with TRBD1 matching over 8 bases. CDR3 length equals 14 residues. Trimming removed 5 bases from V and 3 bases from J; junction bases left unmatched: 5. Germline CDR1 and CDR2: SEHNR and FQNEAQ (reference sequence). CDR3 region: CASSGPGGDYGYTF. The CDR3 DNA sequence: TGTGCCAGCAGCGGACCAGGGGGCGACTATGGCTACACCTTC.

V and J are TRBV7-2 and TRBJ1-5; the D is unclear. Per the germline V gene, CDR1 is SGHTA and CDR2 is FQGNSA. The CDR3 length is 13 residues. V was cut by 5 bases and J by 3 bases, with 8 bases left in between. CDR3: CASSKDFNQPQHF. The CDR3 DNA sequence: TGTGCCAGCAGCAAGGACTTCAATCAGCCCCAGCATTTT.

The V and J genes are TRBV24-1 and TRBJ2-3, with TRBD1 matching over 9 bases. The CDR3 length is 15 residues. Trimming at V came to 4 bases and at J to 4 bases, leaving 5 bases not matched to a gene. Germline assignment: CDR1 KGHDR and CDR2 SFDVKD. CDR3 sequence (DNA): TGTGCCACCAGTGACCAGACAGGGGGAGCAGATACGCAGTATTTT. Translating gives CATSDQTGGADTQYF.

V and J are TRBV11-3 and TRBJ1-1, with D maybe TRBD1 (6 bases). Germline V CDR1 and CDR2: SGHNT, YENEEA. Trimming stripped 7 bases from V and 2 bases from J, with 8 bases between. There are 12 residues in the CDR3. The CDR3 protein is CASKDRNTEAFF. In nucleotides, the CDR3 is TGTGCCAGCAAGGACAGAAACACTGAAGCTTTCTTT.

The chain joins TRBV11-3 to TRBJ1-2; D unclear. This CDR3 comprises 13 residues. V was trimmed by 2 bases and J by 5 bases, leaving 9 bases between them. From germline, CDR1 is SGHNT and CDR2 YENEEA. The CDR3 sequence is CASSLYSGYGYTF. The CDR3 nucleotides read TGTGCCAGCAGCTTATACAGCGGGTATGGCTACACCTTC.

The chain is built from TRBV4-1 and TRBJ1-1, with D possibly TRBD1 on 5 matching bases. Looked up from germline, CDR1 is MGHRA and CDR2 is YSYEKL. CDR3 size: 14 residues. V was cut by 1 base and J by 11 bases, with 17 bases left in between. Here the CDR3 reads CASSQVIVGQTAFF. The DNA for the CDR3 is TGCGCCAGCAGCCAAGTGATTGTGGGGCAGACGGCTTTCTTT.

This clone appeared a few times. The chain recombines TRBV6-5 with TRBJ1-5; 8 bases align to TRBD1. With V trimmed by 6 bases and J by 2 bases, 3 bases remained unmatched. This CDR3 has 14 amino acids. The germline gives CDR1 MNHEY, CDR2 SVGAGI. The CDR3 reads CASRRTGRNQPQHF. The CDR3, as DNA: TGTGCCAGCAGACGGACAGGGCGCAATCAGCCCCAGCATTTT.

The chain employs TRBV24-1 and TRBJ2-7, with 10 positions matching TRBD1. Per germline, CDR1 KGHDR and CDR2 SFDVKD. The CDR3 sequence is 16 residues long. The V gene end was trimmed by 5 bases and the J gene end by 2 bases; junction bases not matched to a gene: 8. The CDR3 sequence is CATSAPSGTGAYEQYF. The CDR3 DNA is TGTGCCACCAGTGCGCCGTCCGGGACAGGGGCCTACGAGCAGTACTTC.

The J gene is TRBJ2-3, the V gene TRBV14; 13 bases fit TRBD2. The germline CDR1 and CDR2 sequences are SGHDN and FVKESK. Germline trimming cut 2 bases from V and 5 bases from J; bases unmatched to any gene: 7. This CDR3 is 17 amino acids long. The CDR3 DNA reads as TGTGCCAGCAGCCAAAGGACTAGCGGGGGTTGGGTAGATACGCAGTATTTT. It specifies CASSQRTSGGWVDTQYF.

The rearrangement links TRBV5-7 to TRBJ2-1; perhaps TRBD1 as D (6 bases). TRBV5-7 is recorded as an ORF, its role being uncertain. The length of the CDR3 is 16 residues. V lost 2 bases, J lost 7 bases, and 19 bases lay in between. CDR3 DNA: TGTGCCAGCAGCTTCAAGACAGGAGCATCCTTAAATGAGCAGTTCTTC. Its translation: CASSFKTGASLNEQFF.

The rearrangement joins TRBV5-4 to TRBJ2-6, with 8 bases identical to TRBD2. Germline trimming cut 2 bases from V and 0 bases from J; bases unmatched to any gene: 7. This CDR3 is 18 amino acids long. Per germline, CDR1 SGHNT and CDR2 YYREEE (reference sequence). The CDR3 sequence: CASSFGGGLSSGANVLTF. CDR3 DNA sequence: TGTGCCAGCAGCTTCGGGGGGGGGCTTAGCTCTGGGGCCAACGTCCTGACTTTC.

The J gene is TRBJ2-2, the V gene TRBV28; 10 positions agree with TRBD1. Germline V lookup: CDR1 MDHEN, CDR2 SYDVKM. Trimming took 5 bases from V and 15 from J; bases not matched to a gene: 18. This CDR3 region has 16 residues. CDR3 sequence reads: CASSRIQGQGPQLVFF. CDR3 coding DNA: TGTGCCAGCAGTAGAATCCAGGGACAGGGGCCCCAATTGGTGTTTTTT.

The V and J genes are TRBV6-5 and TRBJ1-6; 9 nucleotides line up with TRBD1. Germline CDR1 reads MNHEY; CDR2 reads SVGAGI. The CDR3 is made up of 14 amino acids. Germline trimming cut 8 bases from V and 9 bases from J; bases unmatched to any gene: 8. CDR3 sequence (DNA): TGTGCCAGCCACCAGAGGGGACAGGGTTCACCCCTCCACTTT. This translates into CASHQRGQGSPLHF.

The rearrangement joins TRBV9 to TRBJ2-1, with D possibly matching TRBD1 (8 bases). The germline CDR1 and CDR2 sequences are SGDLS and YYNGEE. The CDR3 is 13 residues long. Deletions cut 8 bases from V and 2 bases from J, with 11 bases between. CDR3 sequence: CARAGQAYNEQFF. DNA for the CDR3: TGTGCCAGAGCGGGACAGGCCTACAATGAGCAGTTCTTC.

The chain couples TRBV7-8 to TRBJ2-2, with TRBD2 matching over 13 bases. The germline V gene has CDR1 SGHVS and CDR2 FQNEAQ. V dropped 5 bases and J dropped 7; count of bases not matched to a gene: 7. This CDR3 is built from 16 residues. The CDR3 spells CASSTTSGGAGGELFF. CDR3 in DNA: TGTGCCAGCAGCACAACTAGCGGGGGGGCCGGCGGGGAGCTGTTTTTT. Full variable domain (outside the CDR3, taken from reference TRBV7-8 and TRBJ2-2): GAGVSQSPRYKVAKRGQDVALRCDPISGHVSLFWYQQALGQGPEFLTYFQNEAQLDKSGLPSDRFFAERPEGSVSTLKIQRTQQEDSAVYLCASSTTSGGAGGELFFGEGSRLTVL.

The V and J genes are TRBV6-5 and TRBJ1-1, with a weak D call TRBD1 (6 bases). This CDR3 has 13 residues. Trimming removed 6 bases at V and 4 bases at J, with 12 bases between. CDR1 and CDR2 from the germline V gene are MNHEY and SVGAGI. The CDR3, as DNA: TGTGCCAGCAGCGGCCACAGGGTCACTGAAGCTTTCTTT. The encoded protein is CASSGHRVTEAFF.

The V gene is TRBV7-3, the J gene TRBJ2-3; TRBD2 matches 9 bases. Germline V lookup: CDR1 SGHTA, CDR2 FQGTGA. The CDR3 extends over 15 amino acids. J gave up 3 bases and V 2 bases, and 3 bases lay outside the gene matches. The CDR3 loop reads CASSLAGGQTDTQYF. In nucleotides, the CDR3 is TGTGCCAGCAGCTTAGCGGGGGGGCAGACAGATACGCAGTATTTT.

The chain links TRBV3-1 (or the pseudogene TRBV3-2) to TRBJ1-2; 9 bases map to TRBD1. The CDR3 has 14 residues. Trimming cost V 4 bases and J 1 base; bases outside gene matches: 1. The V gene's germline CDR1 is LGHDT and CDR2 YNNKEL (reference sequence). DNA for the CDR3: TGTGCCAGCAGCCGACAGGGGGGTAACTATGGCTACACCTTC. Residues: CASSRQGGNYGYTF.

The V call is TRBV18, the J call TRBJ1-1; D is unresolved. The germline V gene has CDR1 KGHSH and CDR2 LQKENI. The germline V and J ends were trimmed by 4 bases and 1 base, with 13 bases remaining between them. The length of the CDR3 is 15 residues. The DNA for the CDR3 is TGTGCCAGCTCACACTCACAGCCTAAGAACACTGAAGCTTTCTTT. Translated, it gives CASSHSQPKNTEAFF. Combining the CDR3 with reference TRBV18 and TRBJ1-1 gives the whole variable domain NAGVMQNPRHLVRRRGQEARLRCSPMKGHSHVYWYRQLPEEGLKFMVYLQKENIIDESGMPKERFSAEFPKEGPSILRIQQVVRGDSAAYFCASSHSQPKNTEAFFGQGTRLTVV.

For the CDR3, the DNA is TGCGCCAGCAGCGCGATTGCAGGGGGCAGGGGAACTGAAGCTTTCTTT. Its translation: CASSAIAGGRGTEAFF. The V and J genes are TRBV5-1 and TRBJ1-1, with 8 bases matching TRBD1. This CDR3 region has 16 residues. Per germline, CDR1 SGHRS and CDR2 YFSETQ. V was clipped by 4 bases and J by 5 bases; unmatched bases: 13.

This chain connects TRBV15 to TRBJ2-3, with D tentatively TRBD1 (5 bases). The CDR3 spans 14 residues. In germline, CDR1 is LNHNV, CDR2 YYDKDF (reference sequence). With 0 bases removed from V and 1 base from J, the gap between germline ends came to 5 bases. CDR3 nucleotides: TGTGCCACCAGCAGAGACAGGGGCACAGATACGCAGTATTTT. Its translation: CATSRDRGTDTQYF.